The T cell receptor beta chain under discussion was sequenced for a study of blood T cell repertoires in COVID-19. About the research overall: Sites in the United States, Italy and Spain provided acute and convalescent COVID-19 samples. T cells, B-cell-depleted T cells, or PBMCs provided the cDNA or gDNA that served as material.

Authors' methods: Estimation of nucleated cell counts was performed using reference gene primer amplification. TCRdb keeps only in-frame clones here, not all; method: immunoSEQ multiplex PCR. V and J calls and clone size are as listed in that table; D and trimming were resolved from the DNA. The profile shows a few hundred thousand clones, 84% of them singletons. The Seattle patients, enrolled during active infection, were followed longitudinally. This CDR3 is 15 amino acids long. Per germline, CDR1 LNHDA and CDR2 SQIVND (reference sequence). After removal of 5 bases from V and 0 bases from J, the junction contained 6 bases not matched to a gene.

The source is a person between 65 and 79 years old with COVID-19, enrolled during active disease. The genes are TRBV19 and TRBJ2-7; 8 nucleotides match TRBD2. Specimen: peripheral blood. In nucleotides, the CDR3 is TGTGCCAGTAGTGCGCGGGGGGCAAGCTCCTACGAGCAGTACTTC. It encodes CASSARGASSYEQYF.